Sequencing of this T cell receptor (beta chain) was carried out in a study of regulatory T cells in long-lasting Graves disease. This clonotype showed up just a few times. Antigen unknown. Time point noted: persistent/refractory GD, antithyroid drugs over 5 years with positive TRAb. The TCR library used RNA extracted from PBMCs. Patient provenance is recorded as an endocrinology department in Xi'an, China. iRepertoire HTBI primers and Arm-PCR of CDR3 regions built TCR beta libraries. TCRdb ran MiXCR on the multiplex PCR reads and lists one entry per CDR3 protein. The sample yields over 650,000 distinct CDR3 sequences, 25% to 35% seen once. Study results and limitations: Rather than thyroid tissue, only peripheral blood underwent study. Lower TCR diversity was seen in persistent Graves' patients than in newly diagnosed ones.

The starting material was peripheral blood mononuclear cells (PBMCs), obtained when the disease was refractory, from a patient treated with antithyroid drugs. This receptor was identified in a female donor with Graves disease.

Here the CDR3 DNA reads TGTGCCAGCAGTTACGTGGTAGTGACTAGCGGGAGCGAATCGGAGCTGTTTTTT. It encodes CASSYVVVTSGSESELFF. The rearrangement uses TRBV6-5 and TRBJ2-2; TRBD2 matches 12 bases. V trimming: 2 bases; J trimming: 10 bases; junction bases outside the gene matches: 14. Germline CDR1 and CDR2: MNHEY and SVGAGI. There are 18 residues in the CDR3.